One T cell receptor beta chain is described in this entry. Its antigen is as yet unknown. The length of the CDR3 is 10 residues. Trimming stripped 9 bases from V and 5 bases from J, with 5 bases between. CDR1 is SGHVS and CDR2 is FQNEAQ in the germline V gene. The data stem from a study of cytomegalovirus exposure and HLA in healthy donors. On the study more broadly: The same platform was used for the 120 or so validation repertoires as for the approximately 730 first-cohort repertoires, as reported in a later analysis. Whole-study results and caveats: In vitro, a few CMV-associated chains proved specific for CMV antigens. Both high specificity and high sensitivity reportedly marked the classifier's diagnosis of cytomegalovirus status. The investigators catalogued 164 TCR beta chains as cytomegalovirus-associated.

Produced via immunoSEQ multiplex PCR; TCRdb's table is partial and in-frame only. The sample lists more than 250,000 clones; around 90% were seen once. This chain uses TRBV7-8 with TRBJ1-5; no definite D call. The material sequenced was PBMCs. This sequence originates from a woman in her 30s in good health and CMV-seropositive. Here the CDR3 reads CASGDQPQHF. For the CDR3, the DNA is TGTGCCAGTGGGGATCAGCCCCAGCATTTT.